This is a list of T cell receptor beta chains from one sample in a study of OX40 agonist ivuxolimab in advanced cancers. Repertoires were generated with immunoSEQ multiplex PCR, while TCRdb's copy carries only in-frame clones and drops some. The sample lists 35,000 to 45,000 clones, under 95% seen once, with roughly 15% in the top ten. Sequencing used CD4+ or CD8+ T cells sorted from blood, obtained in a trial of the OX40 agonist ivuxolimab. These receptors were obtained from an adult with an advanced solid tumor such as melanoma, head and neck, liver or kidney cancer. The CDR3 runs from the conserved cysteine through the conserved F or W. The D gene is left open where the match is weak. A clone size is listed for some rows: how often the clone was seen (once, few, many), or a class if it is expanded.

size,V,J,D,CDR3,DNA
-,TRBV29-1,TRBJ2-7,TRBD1,CSVEDPTGPFSYEQYF,TGCAGCGTTGAAGATCCGACAGGGCCTTTCTCCTACGAGCAGTACTTC
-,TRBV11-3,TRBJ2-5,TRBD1,CASKTTGRETQYF,TGTGCCAGCAAAACGACAGGGAGAGAGACCCAGTACTTC
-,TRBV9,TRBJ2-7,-,CASSVGMNSYEQYF,TGTGCCAGCAGCGTAGGTATGAACTCCTACGAGCAGTACTTC
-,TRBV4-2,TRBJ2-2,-,CASTGAGTGELFF,TGTGCCAGCACCGGAGCGGGCACCGGGGAGCTGTTTTTT
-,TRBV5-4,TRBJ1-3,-,CASSYRGENTIYF,TGTGCCAGCAGCTACCGGGGGGAAAACACCATATATTTT
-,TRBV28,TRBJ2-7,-,CASSRRPGEPYEQYF,TGTGCCAGCAGTAGGAGGCCAGGAGAACCCTACGAGCAGTACTTC
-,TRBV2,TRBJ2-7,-,CASIAGGNYEQYF,TGTGCCAGCATTGCTGGGGGCAACTACGAGCAGTACTTC
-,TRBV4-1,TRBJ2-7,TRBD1,CASSQDKGAPYEQYF,TGCGCCAGCAGCCAAGATAAGGGGGCCCCCTACGAGCAGTACTTC
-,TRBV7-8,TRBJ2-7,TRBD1,CASRPGQGVDEQYF,TGTGCCAGCAGACCTGGACAGGGAGTAGACGAGCAGTACTTC
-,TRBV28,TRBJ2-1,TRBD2,CASSPISQRDEQFF,TGTGCCAGCAGTCCCATTTCCCAGCGGGACGAGCAGTTCTTC
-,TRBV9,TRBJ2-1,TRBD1,CASSVQGALLSDEQFF,TGTGCCAGCAGCGTCCAGGGGGCCCTCCTCTCGGATGAGCAGTTCTTC
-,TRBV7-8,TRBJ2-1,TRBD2,CASTPRGVEDNEQFF,TGTGCCAGCACCCCCCGGGGGGTCGAAGACAATGAGCAGTTCTTC
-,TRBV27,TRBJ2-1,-,CASSFSGLYNEQFF,TGTGCCAGCAGTTTCTCTGGACTCTACAATGAGCAGTTCTTC
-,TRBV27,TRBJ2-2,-,CASRLQQGELFF,TGTGCCAGCAGACTACAACAGGGGGAGCTGTTTTTT
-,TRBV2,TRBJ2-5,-,CASSEEGLQETQYF,TGTGCCAGCAGTGAAGAGGGGCTCCAAGAGACCCAGTACTTC
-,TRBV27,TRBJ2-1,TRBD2,CASSSGLAGALSYNEQFF,TGTGCCAGCAGTTCGGGACTAGCGGGGGCCCTCTCCTACAATGAGCAGTTCTTC
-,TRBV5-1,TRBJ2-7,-,CASSLAGANYEQYF,TGCGCCAGCAGCTTGGCGGGAGCCAACTACGAGCAGTACTTC
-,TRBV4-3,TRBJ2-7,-,CASSQDWSSYEQYF,TGCGCCAGCAGCCAAGATTGGAGCTCCTACGAGCAGTACTTC
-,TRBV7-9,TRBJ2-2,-,CASSSNRPGLSLNTGELFF,TGTGCCAGCAGCTCTAATCGCCCGGGCCTTAGCTTGAACACCGGGGAGCTGTTTTTT
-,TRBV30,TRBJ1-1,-,CAWSVTRGTEAFF,TGTGCCTGGAGTGTAACGAGGGGGACTGAAGCTTTCTTT
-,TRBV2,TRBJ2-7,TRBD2,CASSSGRGYEQYF,TGTGCCAGCAGTAGCGGGAGAGGGTACGAGCAGTACTTC
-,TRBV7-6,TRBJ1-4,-,CASSLDQGRNEKLFF,TGTGCCAGCAGCTTAGATCAGGGTCGGAATGAAAAACTGTTTTTT
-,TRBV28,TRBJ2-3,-,CASSPRWGAWDTQYF,TGTGCCAGCAGTCCCCGGTGGGGGGCGTGGGATACGCAGTATTTT
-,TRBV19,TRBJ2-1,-,CASSTHLNNEQFF,TGTGCCAGTAGCACTCACTTGAACAATGAGCAGTTCTTC
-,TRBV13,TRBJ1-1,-,CASSLGGVEAFF,TGTGCCAGCAGCTTAGGGGGAGTTGAAGCTTTCTTT
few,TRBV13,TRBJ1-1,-,CASSNSLDVNPEAFF,TGTGCCAGCAGCAATTCTCTTGACGTAAACCCTGAAGCTTTCTTT
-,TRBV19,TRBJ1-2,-,CASSISSGDGYTF,TGTGCCAGTAGTATAAGTTCGGGGGATGGCTACACCTTC
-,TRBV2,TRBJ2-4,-,CASRVGTISALAKNIQYF,TGTGCCAGCCGAGTCGGGACAATATCTGCCCTAGCCAAAAACATTCAGTACTTC
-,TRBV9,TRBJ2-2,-,CASSPGETGELFF,TGTGCCAGCAGCCCAGGGGAGACCGGGGAGCTGTTTTTT
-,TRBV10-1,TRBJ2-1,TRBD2,CASSERPGTSGYNEQFF,TGCGCCAGCAGTGAGCGCCCCGGGACTAGCGGTTACAATGAGCAGTTCTTC
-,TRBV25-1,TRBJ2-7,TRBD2,CASSPEDGSAGASYEQYF,TGTGCCAGCAGCCCCGAGGATGGGTCAGCGGGGGCCTCCTACGAGCAGTACTTC
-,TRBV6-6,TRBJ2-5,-,CASNDWGDGETQYF,TGTGCCAGCAACGACTGGGGGGATGGGGAGACCCAGTACTTC
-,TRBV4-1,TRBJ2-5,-,CASSQDKVAGLVETQYF,TGCGCCAGCAGCCAAGATAAAGTGGCGGGACTGGTGGAGACCCAGTACTTC
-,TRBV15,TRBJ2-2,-,CATSSEAGELFF,TGTGCCACCAGCAGCGAAGCCGGGGAGCTGTTTTTT
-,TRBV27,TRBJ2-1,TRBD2,CASSTAGERGEQFF,TGTGCCAGCAGCACAGCGGGAGAGAGGGGTGAGCAGTTCTTC
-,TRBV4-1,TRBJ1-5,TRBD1,CASSQPMGDRGNQPQHF,TGCGCCAGCAGCCAACCTATGGGGGACAGGGGAAATCAGCCCCAGCATTTT
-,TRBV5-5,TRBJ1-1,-,CASSLGAAVLNTEAFF,TGTGCCAGCAGCTTGGGGGCGGCAGTTTTGAACACTGAAGCTTTCTTT
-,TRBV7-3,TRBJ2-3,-,CASSAIAGLPEGATDTQYF,TGTGCCAGCAGCGCAATCGCCGGACTACCCGAAGGGGCTACAGATACGCAGTATTTT
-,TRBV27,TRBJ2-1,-,CASSTRDTFLYNEQFF,TGTGCCAGCAGTACCCGGGACACCTTTTTGTATAATGAGCAGTTCTTC
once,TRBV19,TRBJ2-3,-,CASRVGHGDTQYF,TGTGCCAGTAGGGTAGGTCACGGAGATACGCAGTATTTT
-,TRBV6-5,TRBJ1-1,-,CASSSNWGTEAFF,TGTGCCAGCAGTTCCAATTGGGGCACTGAAGCTTTCTTT
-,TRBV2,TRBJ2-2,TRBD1,CASSPFGTGSGELFF,TGTGCCAGCAGTCCCTTTGGGACAGGGTCCGGGGAGCTGTTTTTT
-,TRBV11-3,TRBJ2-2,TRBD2,CASRKGTSGSWGRGTGELFF,TGTGCCAGCAGGAAAGGGACTAGCGGGAGCTGGGGTCGGGGCACCGGGGAGCTGTTTTTT
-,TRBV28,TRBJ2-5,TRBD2,CASTYSPGLALPFTKGTQYF,TGTGCCAGCACGTACTCCCCGGGACTAGCGCTTCCTTTTACGAAAGGGACCCAGTACTTC
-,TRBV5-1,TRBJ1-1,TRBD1,CASSLEGTGMTEAFF,TGCGCCAGCAGCTTGGAAGGGACAGGGATGACTGAAGCTTTCTTT
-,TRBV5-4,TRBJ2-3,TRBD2,CASSLVGLGGRAADTQYF,TGTGCCAGCAGCTTGGTCGGTTTGGGCGGGAGGGCAGCAGATACGCAGTATTTT
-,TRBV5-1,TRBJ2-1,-,CASSPTLPNNEQFF,TGCGCCAGCAGCCCAACACTGCCCAACAATGAGCAGTTCTTC
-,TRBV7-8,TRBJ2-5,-,CASSSSGFFRVETQYF,TGTGCCAGCAGCTCCTCAGGGTTTTTTCGAGTGGAGACCCAGTACTTC
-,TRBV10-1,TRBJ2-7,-,CASSSAEYEQYF,TGCGCCAGCAGTTCCGCTGAATACGAGCAGTACTTC
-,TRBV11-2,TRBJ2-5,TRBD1,CASRKGTEETQYF,TGTGCCAGCAGAAAAGGGACAGAAGAGACCCAGTACTTC
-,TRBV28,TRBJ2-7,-,CASSITGFEQYF,TGTGCCAGCAGTATTACAGGGTTCGAGCAGTACTTC
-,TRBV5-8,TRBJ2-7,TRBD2,CASSSPSGGLYEQYF,TGTGCCAGCAGCTCCCCTAGCGGGGGACTCTACGAGCAGTACTTC
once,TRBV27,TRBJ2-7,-,CASSFTGQPVSYEQYF,TGTGCCAGCAGTTTCACCGGACAGCCGGTCTCCTACGAGCAGTACTTC
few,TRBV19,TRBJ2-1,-,CASSIRVYNEQFF,TGTGCCAGTAGTATTAGAGTTTACAATGAGCAGTTCTTC
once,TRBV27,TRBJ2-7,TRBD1,CASRWTGRPYEQYF,TGTGCATCGAGGTGGACAGGGAGGCCCTACGAGCAGTACTTC
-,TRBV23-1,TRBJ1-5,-,CASSQLDPEGGNQPQHF,TGCGCCAGCAGTCAATTGGACCCCGAGGGCGGCAATCAGCCCCAGCATTTT
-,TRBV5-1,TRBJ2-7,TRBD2,CASSLVAGGSYEQYF,TGCGCCAGCAGCTTGGTCGCGGGAGGGTCCTACGAGCAGTACTTC
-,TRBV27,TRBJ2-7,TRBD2,CASRPGTSGRALDEQYF,TGTGCCAGCAGGCCAGGGACTAGCGGGAGGGCCCTCGACGAGCAGTACTTC